A selection of T cell receptor beta chains follows, all from one sample in a study of long-term antiretroviral therapy in people with HIV. Clones were sequenced by immunoSEQ multiplex PCR, and TCRdb holds only the in-frame ones, with some missing. The repertoire consists of fewer than 25,000 clones, with around 84% occurring once and the leading ten covering approximately 19%. Sequences were derived from unsorted PBMCs, sampled 0.1 years before starting antiretroviral therapy. These receptors were collected from a man in his late teens or twenties with HIV. The CDR3 runs from the conserved cysteine through the conserved F or W. A D gene is named only where the DNA matches it firmly. Clone size is not always given. Where it is, it says once, few, many or a class for expanded clones.

TRBV29-1	.	TRBJ1-3	.	CSVESDTLSGNTIYF	TGCAGCGTTGAAAGCGACACCCTCTCTGGAAACACCATATATTTT
TRBV4-1	.	TRBJ2-5	.	CASSRGAQETQYF	TGCGCCAGCAGCCGAGGGGCGCAAGAGACCCAGTACTTC
TRBV29-1	.	TRBJ1-4	.	CSVEVGDEKLFF	TGCAGCGTTGAGGTGGGGGATGAAAAACTGTTTTTT
TRBV13	.	TRBJ1-1	.	CASSLERNPEAFF	TGTGCCAGCAGCTTAGAGCGGAACCCTGAAGCTTTCTTT
TRBV28	.	TRBJ2-1	TRBD2	CASSLGLAHASYNEQFF	TGTGCCAGCAGCCTCGGACTAGCGCACGCCTCCTACAATGAGCAGTTCTTC
TRBV19	.	TRBJ2-1	.	CASSIMNSNEQFF	TGTGCCAGTAGTATAATGAACTCCAATGAGCAGTTCTTC
TRBV15	.	TRBJ2-2	.	CATSRDKGPTGELFF	TGTGCCACCAGCAGAGATAAGGGGCCGACCGGGGAGCTGTTTTTT
TRBV12-5	.	TRBJ2-7	TRBD1	CASGLGTGWTYEQYF	TGTGCTAGTGGTCTCGGGACAGGGTGGACCTACGAGCAGTACTTC
TRBV4-1	few	TRBJ2-7	.	CASSQEAGIEQYF	TGCGCCAGCAGCCAAGAGGCCGGGATCGAGCAGTACTTC
TRBV30	.	TRBJ2-5	TRBD2	CAWSVSSGRLVETQYF	TGTGCCTGGAGTGTATCTAGCGGGAGATTAGTAGAGACCCAGTACTTC
TRBV18	few	TRBJ1-2	.	CASSEDRRRGYTF	TGTGCCAGCTCAGAGGACAGACGCAGGGGCTACACCTTC
TRBV7-2	few	TRBJ2-7	.	CASSSQDFSYEQYF	TGTGCCAGCAGTTCCCAGGACTTCTCCTACGAGCAGTACTTC
TRBV13	.	TRBJ2-5	TRBD2	CASSSGGLAGPRDEETQYF	TGTGCCAGCAGCTCGGGGGGGCTAGCGGGGCCCCGGGATGAGGAGACCCAGTACTTC
TRBV6-5	.	TRBJ1-2	.	CASSPRGESSGYTF	TGTGCCAGCAGCCCCCGGGGGGAGAGTTCTGGCTACACCTTC
TRBV19	.	TRBJ2-2	.	CASSRSNTGELFF	TGTGCCAGTAGTCGAAGTAACACCGGGGAGCTGTTTTTT
TRBV6-5	.	TRBJ2-1	.	CASAWAGRGGEQFF	TGTGCCAGCGCGTGGGCAGGGAGAGGTGGTGAGCAGTTCTTC
TRBV6-1	.	TRBJ2-7	TRBD2	CASSLERGGPYEQYF	TGTGCCAGCAGTTTAGAGCGGGGGGGACCCTACGAGCAGTACTTC
TRBV13	.	TRBJ2-4	.	CASSLRLARDIQYF	TGTGCCAGCAGCTTGAGACTGGCCAGGGACATTCAGTACTTC
TRBV7-8	.	TRBJ2-2	.	CASSLGPTESGELFF	TGTGCCAGCAGCTTAGGGCCCACAGAGTCCGGGGAGCTGTTTTTT
TRBV5-1	.	TRBJ1-5	.	CASSLGGLNQPQHF	TGCGCCAGCAGCTTGGGAGGCCTCAATCAGCCCCAGCATTTT
TRBV7-3	once	TRBJ1-1	.	CASRGGANTEAFF	TGTGCCAGCAGGGGGGGAGCGAACACTGAAGCTTTCTTT
TRBV5-8	few	TRBJ1-5	.	CASSRQGNQPQHF	TGTGCCAGCAGCCGGCAGGGGAATCAGCCCCAGCATTTT
TRBV11-2	.	TRBJ1-1	.	CASSLDSPTEAFF	TGTGCCAGCAGCTTAGATTCTCCCACTGAAGCTTTCTTT
TRBV28	.	TRBJ2-1	TRBD2	CASRLLGLAGNNEQFF	TGTGCCAGCAGGCTTTTAGGACTAGCGGGAAACAATGAGCAGTTCTTC
TRBV11-2	.	TRBJ2-7	TRBD2	CASSLVGWLAGGIEYF	TGTGCCAGCAGCTTAGTTGGTTGGCTAGCGGGAGGAATCGAGTACTTC
TRBV28	.	TRBJ1-3	.	CASSFSLSFVEKVENTIYF	TGTGCCAGCAGTTTTTCTTTGTCGTTTGTGGAAAAGGTGGAAAACACCATATATTTT
TRBV27	.	TRBJ2-5	.	CASSPGPGMGGEETQYF	TGTGCCAGCAGTCCTGGTCCAGGGATGGGCGGAGAAGAGACCCAGTACTTC
TRBV6-4	.	TRBJ2-3	TRBD1	CASSEMDRETDTQYF	TGTGCCAGCAGTGAGATGGACAGGGAGACAGATACGCAGTATTTT
TRBV7-8	.	TRBJ1-5	TRBD1	CASSPGQGGNQPQHF	TGTGCCAGCAGCCCAGGACAGGGGGGCAATCAGCCCCAGCATTTT
TRBV27	.	TRBJ2-3	TRBD1	CASGSRDRGNTQYF	TGTGCCAGCGGGTCCCGGGACAGGGGAAATACGCAGTATTTT
TRBV14	few	TRBJ2-1	.	CASSHPPGSATYNEQFF	TGTGCCAGCAGCCATCCTCCGGGGTCAGCGACCTACAATGAGCAGTTCTTC
TRBV30	.	TRBJ1-2	.	CAWSVLAGSGYTF	TGTGCCTGGAGTGTACTCGCAGGGTCCGGCTACACCTTC
TRBV9	.	TRBJ2-5	TRBD1	CASSVGSGGETQYF	TGTGCCAGCAGCGTAGGGTCAGGGGGAGAGACCCAGTACTTC
TRBV5-4	.	TRBJ2-5	.	CASSLVTDQETQYF	TGTGCCAGCAGCTTGGTAACAGACCAAGAGACCCAGTACTTC
TRBV10-1	few	TRBJ1-2	.	CASSEARTADLSGYTF	TGCGCCAGCAGTGAGGCAAGGACAGCCGATTTGAGTGGCTACACCTTC
TRBV30	.	TRBJ2-2	.	CAWSLGQLTGELFF	TGTGCCTGGAGTTTGGGGCAACTCACCGGGGAGCTGTTTTTT
TRBV10-3	.	TRBJ1-2	TRBD1	CAINTLGGTATNYGYTF	TGTGCCATCAATACCCTGGGGGGGACAGCCACTAACTATGGCTACACCTTC
TRBV19	.	TRBJ1-5	TRBD1	CASSIGKGTGSNQPQHF	TGTGCCAGTAGTATAGGGAAAGGGACAGGGAGCAATCAGCCCCAGCATTTT
TRBV5-5	.	TRBJ2-7	TRBD2	CASSSRSGIGAYEQYF	TGTGCCAGCAGCTCTAGGAGCGGGATCGGCGCCTACGAGCAGTACTTC
TRBV19	.	TRBJ1-5	.	CASRTSWGVSNQPQHF	TGTGCCAGTAGAACCTCCTGGGGGGTTAGCAATCAGCCCCAGCATTTT
TRBV2	.	TRBJ1-2	.	CASSEVLSYYGYTF	TGTGCCAGCAGTGAAGTCCTTTCTTACTATGGCTACACCTTC
TRBV7-9	few	TRBJ2-7	.	CASSTESGTPTYEQYF	TGTGCCAGCAGCACAGAATCCGGGACACCGACATACGAGCAGTACTTC
TRBV6-1	.	TRBJ2-7	.	CASSDTYEQYF	TGTGCCAGCAGTGATACTTACGAGCAGTACTTC